This entry lists 2 T cell receptor beta chains sequenced from one sample in a study of CD8+CD57+ T cells in acquired aplastic anemia (dated by TCRdb to 2016 to 2019). TCRdb lists the instrument as Illumina HiSeq 2000. TCR beta VDJ combination and CDR3 sequence profiling used genomic DNA as the template. The public sequencing data were trimmed at Q25 with fastp and processed into clonotypes with MiXCR by TCRdb, which kept only in-frame beta chains. Entries that share a CDR3 protein sequence are merged under the most common genes and DNA. The sample table holds approximately 270,000 distinct CDR3 sequences, of which around three fifths were seen once. The ten largest clones take up 8% of the sample. Sequences were obtained from sorted CD4+, CD8+, or CD8+CD57+ T cells (not recorded which) from PBMCs. These TCRs come from a human donor with severe aplastic anemia or a healthy control (not recorded which).

The chain combines TRBV7-2 with TRBJ1-5; D call uncertain. The V gene lost 1 base and the J gene lost 9 bases, with 19 bases spanning the gap. The length of the CDR3 is 16 residues. Germline V gene data show CDR1 as SGHTA and CDR2 as FQGNSA. CDR3 in DNA: TGTGCCAGCAGCTTAGAGGTTGTGGGTCGCCTCCGGCCCCAGCATTTT. Translated, it gives CASSLEVVGRLRPQHF. The entire variable domain, with the rest obtained from reference TRBV7-2 and TRBJ1-5, is as follows: GAGVSQSPSNKVTEKGKDVELRCDPISGHTALYWYRQSLGQGLEFLIYFQGNSAPDKSGLPSDRFSAERTGGSVSTLTIQRTQQEDSAVYLCASSLEVVGRLRPQHFGDGTRLSIL.

This clonotype appeared once. This chain uses TRBV11-2 with TRBJ1-3; no definite D call. This CDR3 is 14 amino acids long. The V end lost 0 bases, the J end lost 4 bases, and 7 bases lay between the germline ends. The germline CDR1 and CDR2 sequences are SGHAT and FQNNGV. This chain's CDR3 is CASSLDWSGNTIYF. The DNA for the CDR3 is TGTGCCAGCAGCTTAGATTGGTCCGGAAACACCATATATTTT.